Shown below are 23 T cell receptor beta chains from a single sample sequenced in a study of cytomegalovirus exposure and HLA in healthy donors. Sequenced by immunoSEQ multiplex PCR; TCRdb stores in-frame clones only, minus some. The sample has approximately 140,000 clones; about four fifths are singletons. Sequencing input: PBMCs. These receptors all stem from a woman between 25 and 40 years old in good health and CMV-seronegative.

The gene calls are TRBV7-2 and TRBJ2-1; weak D call: TRBD1 (6 bases). Trimming cost V 1 base and J 3 bases, with 10 bases left between them. The CDR3 is 15 residues long. The V gene's germline CDR1 is SGHTA and CDR2 FQGNSA. The CDR3 here is CASSLVGGNYNEQFF. CDR3 nucleotide sequence: TGTGCCAGCAGCTTAGTTGGGGGCAACTACAATGAGCAGTTCTTC.

V gene TRBV7-6 combines with J gene TRBJ2-1, with 10 bases that match TRBD2. The germline V gene encodes CDR1 SGHVS and CDR2 FNYEAQ. CDR3 length: 20 amino acids. Germline trimming cut 3 bases from V and 1 base from J; bases unmatched to any gene: 15. CDR3 bases: TGTGCCAGCAGCTTCACTGACTCCGGGACTAGCGCGAATTCCTACAATGAGCAGTTCTTC. Its protein product is CASSFTDSGTSANSYNEQFF.

The V and J genes are TRBV28 and TRBJ2-7, with 10 bases identical to TRBD1. Germline values: CDR1 MDHEN, CDR2 SYDVKM. The CDR3 has 14 residues. Germline trimming cut 6 bases from V and 4 bases from J; bases unmatched to any gene: 6. Here the CDR3 DNA reads TGTGCCAGCAGACAGACAGGGGGCAGTTACGAGCAGTACTTC. Its protein product is CASRQTGGSYEQYF.

This clone appeared a few times. This chain uses TRBV5-6 with TRBJ2-7; TRBD1 is a possible D gene (5 bases). The CDR3 spans 14 residues. Germline values: CDR1 SGHDT, CDR2 YYEEEE. Trimming pared 2 bases from V and 2 bases from J, leaving 11 bases between. In DNA, the CDR3 is TGTGCCAGCAGCTTAGGAGACAGCACCTACGAGCAGTACTTC. Translated, it gives CASSLGDSTYEQYF. The variable domain in full, completed from reference TRBV5-6 and TRBJ2-7, reads DAGVTQSPTHLIKTRGQQVTLRCSPKSGHDTVSWYQQALGQGPQFIFQYYEEEERQRGNFPDRFSGHQFPNYSSELNVNALLLGDSALYLCASSLGDSTYEQYFGPGTRLTVT.

V is TRBV4-3 and J is TRBJ2-3; tentatively, D is TRBD2 (5 bases). CDR3 length equals 15 residues. V lost 2 bases to trimming and J lost 1 base, with 10 bases between them. Germline V gene lookup returns CDR1 LGHNA and CDR2 YSLEER. The CDR3 is CASSQSSLGTDTQYF. DNA of the CDR3: TGCGCCAGCAGCCAATCTAGCTTGGGCACAGATACGCAGTATTTT.

In this sample, this clone turned up many times. CDR3 amino acids: CASSQGTSGANVLTF. The CDR3 bases are TGTGCCAGTAGTCAGGGGACCTCTGGGGCCAACGTCCTGACTTTC. This chain uses TRBV19 with TRBJ2-6; D might be TRBD1 (6 bases). The CDR3 is made up of 15 amino acids. The V end was cut by 5 bases, the J end by 0 bases, with 8 bases between. Germline V gene data show CDR1 as LNHDA and CDR2 as SQIVND (reference sequence).

This clone was counted a few times. The genes are TRBV5-4 and TRBJ2-3; 15 bases map to TRBD2. CDR1 SGHNT and CDR2 YYREEE come from the germline V gene (reference sequence). The CDR3 has 18 amino acids. The trim removed 4 bases at V and 2 bases at J, leaving 8 bases unmatched. CDR3 bases: TGTGCCAGCAGCCGAGGACTAGCGGGGGGGATCTCCACAGATACGCAGTATTTT. Its protein product is CASSRGLAGGISTDTQYF.

For the CDR3, the DNA is TGTGCCAGCAGCTTAGGATTTCTATCAGGGTTGGAGCGAGGAAAACTGTTTTTT. It codes for CASSLGFLSGLERGKLFF. V gene TRBV7-2 combines with J gene TRBJ1-4; tentatively, D is TRBD1 (5 bases). CDR3 length: 18 residues. Trimming took 1 base from V and 10 from J, leaving 25 bases between them. Germline V lookup: CDR1 SGHTA, CDR2 FQGNSA.

The chain joins TRBV5-1 to TRBJ2-3; 8 bases line up with TRBD2. Germline assignment: CDR1 SGHRS and CDR2 YFSETQ. Losses at the gene ends were 4 bases for V and 4 bases for J; bases not matched to a gene: 8. This CDR3 comprises 15 residues. CDR3 region: CASSRSSGASDTQYF. The CDR3 region has the DNA TGCGCCAGCAGCAGAAGTAGCGGGGCCTCAGATACGCAGTATTTT.

The chain uses TRBV19 and TRBJ2-4, with D uncertain. V shed 10 bases and J shed 4 bases, with 23 bases lying between them. This CDR3 spans 16 amino acids. Looked up from germline, CDR1 is LNHDA and CDR2 is SQIVND (reference sequence). In DNA, the CDR3 is TGTGCCACCAGTTCTTGGGCCCGAGCCCAAAAAAACATTCAGTACTTC. Residues: CATSSWARAQKNIQYF.

The chain carries TRBV27 and TRBJ2-1; perhaps TRBD1 as D (5 bases). Germline CDR1 is MNHEY and CDR2 is SMNVEV (reference sequence). This CDR3 contains 16 residues. V dropped 1 base and J dropped 2 bases, with 12 bases sitting between them. The CDR3 sequence is CASSLLRGRAYNEQFF. CDR3 DNA: TGTGCCAGCAGTTTATTAAGGGGCCGGGCCTACAATGAGCAGTTCTTC.

The chain recombines TRBV7-6 with TRBJ2-1; 7 bases are shared with TRBD1. The trim removed 3 bases at V and 9 bases at J, leaving 5 bases unmatched. Germline-derived CDR1 and CDR2 are SGHVS and FNYEAQ. The CDR3 has 13 amino acids. The CDR3 nucleotides are TGTGCCAGCAGCTTTGACAGGGTTGGTGAGCAGTTCTTC. Protein sequence: CASSFDRVGEQFF.

The chain has TRBV5-8 and TRBJ2-6; D may be TRBD1 (6 bases). This CDR3 comprises 17 residues. Trimming removed 5 bases at V and 1 base at J, with 16 bases between. The germline CDR1 and CDR2 sequences are SGHTS and YDEGEE. CDR3 DNA: TGTGCCAGCAGAGACAAACAGGGAGAGTCTGGGGCCAACGTCCTGACTTTC. Amino acids: CASRDKQGESGANVLTF.

This clone was picked up a small number of times. The V call is TRBV29-1, the J call TRBJ1-1, with TRBD1 matching over 8 bases. The CDR3 covers 11 residues. With 3 bases clipped from V and 6 bases from J, the junction kept 0 bases outside the gene matches. The germline CDR1 and CDR2 sequences are SQVTM and ANQGSEA. The CDR3 here is CSVDRGPEAFF. DNA of the CDR3: TGCAGCGTTGACAGGGGGCCTGAAGCTTTCTTT.

V is TRBV20-1 and J is TRBJ2-1, with D possibly being TRBD1 (5 bases). Germline V gene sequence: CDR1 DFQATT, CDR2 SNEGSKA (reference sequence). This CDR3 is 11 amino acids long. The germline V and J ends were trimmed by 6 bases and 7 bases, with 10 bases remaining between them. CDR3 nucleotide sequence: TGCAGTGCAAGTAGGGGTAATGAGCAGTTCTTC. This encodes CSASRGNEQFF.

V usage is TRBV4-3 and J usage is TRBJ2-3; 9 bases fit TRBD2. Germline-derived CDR1 and CDR2 are LGHNA and YSLEER. V was clipped by 2 bases and J by 3 bases; unmatched bases: 6. CDR3 size: 16 residues. Written as DNA, the CDR3 is TGCGCCAGCAGCCAAAATAGACTAGCGGTTACAGATACGCAGTATTTT. The encoded protein is CASSQNRLAVTDTQYF.

With regard to this clone: Other nucleotide sequences from this sample produce the same CDR3. The rearrangement links TRBV11-1 to TRBJ1-2, with D possibly matching TRBD1 (5 bases). This CDR3 is built from 15 residues. Trimming took 1 base from V and 4 from J, leaving 13 bases between them. Germline V lookup: CDR1 SGHAT, CDR2 FQDESV (reference sequence). The DNA of the CDR3 is TGTGCCAGCAGCTTAGAGGGGCTCGGGGGCTATGGCTACACCTTC. Amino acid sequence: CASSLEGLGGYGYTF. Filled out from reference TRBV11-1 and TRBJ1-2, the complete variable domain reads EAEVAQSPRYKITEKSQAVAFWCDPISGHATLYWYRQILGQGPELLVQFQDESVVDDSQLPKDRFSAERLKGVDSTLKIQPAELGDSAMYLCASSLEGLGGYGYTFGSGTRLTVV.

This clone has more than one count but fewer than ten. J is TRBJ1-3 and V is TRBV19, with D possibly being TRBD1 (6 bases). Trimming took 6 bases from V and 1 from J, leaving 16 bases between them. CDR3 length equals 16 residues. CDR1 is LNHDA, CDR2 SQIVND, per germline (reference sequence). Written as DNA, the CDR3 is TGTGCCAGTAGAAAAAGTGGACAGTCTTCTGGAAACACCATATATTTT. Translated, it gives CASRKSGQSSGNTIYF.

This chain links TRBV4-2 with TRBJ1-2; D is uncertain. V was pared by 4 bases and J by 7 bases, with 16 bases between. Germline V CDR1 and CDR2: LGHNA, YNFKEQ. The CDR3 runs 14 residues. The CDR3 DNA follows: TGTGCCAGCAGCCTAGAAAACGGGGTCTTTGGCTACACCTTC. It is translated as CASSLENGVFGYTF.

This clone turned up a few times. This rearrangement joins TRBV4-3 to TRBJ1-2; D is perhaps TRBD1 (5 bases). The germline gives CDR1 LGHNA, CDR2 YSLEER. The CDR3 is 19 residues long. The V and J ends lost 2 bases and 2 bases respectively, with 24 bases between them. The CDR3 region is CASSQRLYTYGASNYGYTF. The CDR3 DNA reads as TGCGCCAGCAGCCAAAGGCTCTACACCTATGGGGCCTCAAACTATGGCTACACCTTC.

This clone was seen just once. J is TRBJ2-3 and V is TRBV7-9, with a possible D match to TRBD2 (7 bases). Deletions cut 1 base from V and 3 bases from J, with 14 bases between. Germline V gives CDR1 SEHNR, CDR2 FQNEAQ (reference sequence). This CDR3 has 16 residues. Here the CDR3 reads CASSLVWGGRTDTQYF. The CDR3 bases are TGTGCCAGCAGCTTAGTGTGGGGGGGCAGAACAGATACGCAGTATTTT. The full variable domain, completed using reference TRBV7-9 and TRBJ2-3, is DTGVSQNPRHKITKRGQNVTFRCDPISEHNRLYWYRQTLGQGPEFLTYFQNEAQLEKSRLLSDRFSAERPKGSFSTLEIQRTEQGDSAMYLCASSLVWGGRTDTQYFGPGTRLTVL.

The V call is TRBV2, the J call TRBJ2-7, with D hard to call. The germline V gene has CDR1 SNHLY and CDR2 FYNNEI. There are 14 residues in the CDR3. V dropped 3 bases and J dropped 0 bases, with 9 bases sitting between them. DNA of the CDR3: TGTGCCAGCAGTGACAGGTCCTCCTCCTACGAGCAGTACTTC. Encoded protein: CASSDRSSSYEQYF.

The gene calls are TRBV25-1 and TRBJ1-2; D perhaps matches TRBD1 (5 bases). The germline CDR1 and CDR2 sequences are MGHDK and SYGVNS. The CDR3 is 15 amino acids. The V and J ends lost 1 base and 2 bases respectively, with 11 bases between them. The CDR3 here is CASSEFGKGNYGYTF. As DNA, the CDR3 is TGTGCCAGCAGTGAATTTGGGAAGGGGAACTATGGCTACACCTTC.